Each of the 4 T cell receptor beta chains below was sequenced from the same sample in a study of T cell changes during pregnancy in multiple sclerosis. Sequencing used immunoSEQ multiplex PCR; TCRdb keeps in-frame clones, though not all of them. The data show fewer than 55,000 clones, with nearly 95% seen just once and 0.5% held by the top ten. The source material was CD4+ T cells from peripheral blood mononuclear cells, sampled in the third trimester of pregnancy. Receptors were obtained from a female donor with multiple sclerosis, enrolled in a pregnancy study.

The chain combines TRBV5-4 with TRBJ2-2; TRBD2 is a possible D gene (5 bases). V was trimmed by 0 bases and J by 4 bases, leaving 10 bases between them. Germline V gives CDR1 SGHNT, CDR2 YYREEE (reference sequence). This CDR3 region has 15 residues. The DNA of the CDR3 is TGTGCCAGCAGCTTGGGACTACCGACCACCGGGGAGCTGTTTTTT. This sequence encodes CASSLGLPTTGELFF. Drawing the rest from reference TRBV5-4 and TRBJ2-2, the complete variable domain is ETGVTQSPTHLIKTRGQQVTLRCSSQSGHNTVSWYQQALGQGPQFIFQYYREEENGRGNFPPRFSGLQFPNYSSELNVNALELDDSALYLCASSLGLPTTGELFFGEGSRLTVL.

V usage is TRBV2 and J usage is TRBJ1-2; D is possibly TRBD1 (6 bases). V was cut by 4 bases and J by 8 bases, with 17 bases left in between. The CDR3 covers 14 residues. Germline CDR1 and CDR2: SNHLY and FYNNEI. CDR3: CASSGHREDKGYTF. Written as DNA, the CDR3 is TGTGCCAGCAGTGGGCACAGGGAAGATAAGGGCTACACCTTC.

The chain employs TRBV9 and TRBJ1-2; the match to TRBD1 covers 8 bases. CDR1 is SGDLS, CDR2 YYNGEE, per germline. The length of the CDR3 is 16 residues. V was clipped by 4 bases and J by 8 bases; unmatched bases: 16. CDR3 region: CASSQIMTGAKRGYTF. The CDR3 DNA is TGTGCCAGCAGCCAGATTATGACAGGGGCAAAAAGGGGCTACACCTTC.

The chain employs TRBV9 and TRBJ2-1, with TRBD2 matching over 14 bases. With 3 bases clipped from V and 1 base from J, the junction kept 0 bases outside the gene matches. The CDR3 loop spans 16 amino acids. The germline V gene has CDR1 SGDLS and CDR2 YYNGEE. The CDR3 coding sequence is TGTGCCAGCAGCGGGACTAGCGGGGGGTCCTACAATGAGCAGTTCTTC. It yields the protein CASSGTSGGSYNEQFF.